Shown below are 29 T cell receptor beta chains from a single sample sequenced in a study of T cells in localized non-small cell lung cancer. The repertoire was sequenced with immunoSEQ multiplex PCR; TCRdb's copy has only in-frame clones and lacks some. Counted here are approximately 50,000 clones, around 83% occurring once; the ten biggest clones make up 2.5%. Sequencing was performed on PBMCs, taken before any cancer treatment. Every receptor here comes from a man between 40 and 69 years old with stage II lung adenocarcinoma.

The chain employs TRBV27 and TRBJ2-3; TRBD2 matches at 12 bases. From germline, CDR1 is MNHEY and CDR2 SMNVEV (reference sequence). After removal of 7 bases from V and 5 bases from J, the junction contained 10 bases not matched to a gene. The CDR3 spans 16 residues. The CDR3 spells CASKRLAGGPRDTQYF. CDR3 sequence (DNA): TGTGCCAGCAAAAGGCTAGCGGGGGGGCCGAGAGATACGCAGTATTTT.

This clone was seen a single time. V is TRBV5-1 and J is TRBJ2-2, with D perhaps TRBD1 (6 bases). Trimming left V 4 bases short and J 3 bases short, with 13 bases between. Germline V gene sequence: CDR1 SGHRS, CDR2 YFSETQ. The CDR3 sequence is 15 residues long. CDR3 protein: CASSPGQTYTGELFF. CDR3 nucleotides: TGCGCCAGCAGCCCTGGACAGACTTACACCGGGGAGCTGTTTTTT.

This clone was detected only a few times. The CDR3 DNA follows: TGCGCCAGCAGCTTGGAACAGGGCAGGACTGAAGCTTTCTTT. Its protein product is CASSLEQGRTEAFF. This rearrangement joins TRBV5-1 to TRBJ1-1; tentatively, D is TRBD1 (6 bases). CDR1 is SGHRS, CDR2 YFSETQ, per germline. The CDR3 extends over 14 amino acids. Trimming stripped 0 bases from V and 5 bases from J, with 11 bases between. The whole variable domain, filled in from reference TRBV5-1 and TRBJ1-1, reads KAGVTQTPRYLIKTRGQQVTLSCSPISGHRSVSWYQQTPGQGLQFLFEYFSETQRNKGNFPGRFSGRQFSNSRSEMNVSTLELGDSALYLCASSLEQGRTEAFFGQGTRLTVV.

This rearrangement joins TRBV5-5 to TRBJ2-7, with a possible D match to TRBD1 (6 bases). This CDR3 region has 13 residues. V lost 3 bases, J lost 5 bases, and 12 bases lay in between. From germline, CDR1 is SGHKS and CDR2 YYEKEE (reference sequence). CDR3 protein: CASSSKTGNEQYV. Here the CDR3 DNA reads TGTGCCAGCAGCTCCAAGACAGGAAACGAGCAGTACGTC.

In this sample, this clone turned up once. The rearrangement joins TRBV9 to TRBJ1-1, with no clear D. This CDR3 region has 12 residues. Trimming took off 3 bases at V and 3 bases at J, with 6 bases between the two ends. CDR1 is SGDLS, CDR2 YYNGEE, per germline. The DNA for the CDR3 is TGTGCCAGCAGCGGCCGGGACACTGAAGCTTTCTTT. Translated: CASSGRDTEAFF.

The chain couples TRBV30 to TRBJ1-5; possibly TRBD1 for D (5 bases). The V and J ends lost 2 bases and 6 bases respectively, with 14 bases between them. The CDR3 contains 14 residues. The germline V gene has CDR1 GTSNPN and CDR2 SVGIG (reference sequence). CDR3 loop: CAWSRGRLSQPQHF. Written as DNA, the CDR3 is TGTGCCTGGAGTCGGGGCAGGTTAAGTCAGCCCCAGCATTTT.

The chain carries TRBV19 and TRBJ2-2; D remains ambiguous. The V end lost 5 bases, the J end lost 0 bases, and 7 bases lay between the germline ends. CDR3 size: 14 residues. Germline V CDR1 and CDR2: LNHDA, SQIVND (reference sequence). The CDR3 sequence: CASSVTTNTGELFF. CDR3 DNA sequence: TGTGCCAGTAGTGTTACTACGAACACCGGGGAGCTGTTTTTT.

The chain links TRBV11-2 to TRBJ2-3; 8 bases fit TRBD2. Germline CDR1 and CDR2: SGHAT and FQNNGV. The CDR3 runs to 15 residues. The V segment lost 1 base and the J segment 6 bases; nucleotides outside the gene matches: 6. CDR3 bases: TGTGCCAGCAGCTTAGGCGGACTAGCCAGGGATACGCAGTATTTT. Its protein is CASSLGGLARDTQYF.

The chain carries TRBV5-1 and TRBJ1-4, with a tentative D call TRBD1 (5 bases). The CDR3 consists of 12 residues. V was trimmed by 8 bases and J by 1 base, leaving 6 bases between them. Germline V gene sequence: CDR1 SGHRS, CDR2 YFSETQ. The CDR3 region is CASRGTNEKLFF. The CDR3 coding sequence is TGCGCCAGTAGGGGAACTAATGAAAAACTGTTTTTT.

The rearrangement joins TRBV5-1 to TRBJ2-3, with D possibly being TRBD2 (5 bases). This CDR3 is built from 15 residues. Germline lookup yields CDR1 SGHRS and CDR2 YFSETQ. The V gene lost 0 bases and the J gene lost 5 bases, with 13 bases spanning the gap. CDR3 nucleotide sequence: TGCGCCAGCAGCTTGGGCGGGTCGCGCGGAGATACGCAGTATTTT. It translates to CASSLGGSRGDTQYF.

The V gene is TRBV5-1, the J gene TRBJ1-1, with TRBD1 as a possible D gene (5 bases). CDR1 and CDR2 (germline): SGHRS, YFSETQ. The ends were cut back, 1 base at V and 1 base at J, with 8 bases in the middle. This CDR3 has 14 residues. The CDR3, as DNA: TGCGCCAGCAGCTTGATAGGACAGAACACTGAAGCTTTCTTT. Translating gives CASSLIGQNTEAFF.

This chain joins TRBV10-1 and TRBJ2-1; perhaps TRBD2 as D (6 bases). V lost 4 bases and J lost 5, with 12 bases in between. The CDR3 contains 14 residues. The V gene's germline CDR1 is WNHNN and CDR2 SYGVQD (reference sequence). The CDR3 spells CASSGTPGDNEQFF. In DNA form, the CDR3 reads TGCGCCAGCAGTGGCACACCGGGAGACAATGAGCAGTTCTTC.

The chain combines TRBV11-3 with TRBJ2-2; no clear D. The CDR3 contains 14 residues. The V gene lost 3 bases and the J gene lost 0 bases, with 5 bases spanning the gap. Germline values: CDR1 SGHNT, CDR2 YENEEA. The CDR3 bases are TGTGCCAGCAGCTTTTCAACGAACACCGGGGAGCTGTTTTTT. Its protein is CASSFSTNTGELFF.

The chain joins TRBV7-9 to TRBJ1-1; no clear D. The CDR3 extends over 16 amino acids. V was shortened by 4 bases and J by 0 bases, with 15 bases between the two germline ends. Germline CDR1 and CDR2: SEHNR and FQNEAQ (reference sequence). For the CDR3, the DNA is TGTGCCAGCAGCTCTACTGCCGTGACCATGAACACTGAAGCTTTCTTT. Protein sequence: CASSSTAVTMNTEAFF.

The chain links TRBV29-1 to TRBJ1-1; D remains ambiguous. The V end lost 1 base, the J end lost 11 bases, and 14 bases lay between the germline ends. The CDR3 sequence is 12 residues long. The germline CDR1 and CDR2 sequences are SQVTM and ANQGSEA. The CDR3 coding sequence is TGCAGCGTTGAAGTTGAAACCGGTGGCGCTTTCTTT. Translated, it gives CSVEVETGGAFF.

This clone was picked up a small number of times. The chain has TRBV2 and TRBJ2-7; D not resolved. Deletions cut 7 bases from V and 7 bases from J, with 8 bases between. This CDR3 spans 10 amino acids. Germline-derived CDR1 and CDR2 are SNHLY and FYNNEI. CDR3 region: CASNRPEQYF. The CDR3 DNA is TGTGCCAGCAACCGCCCTGAGCAGTACTTC. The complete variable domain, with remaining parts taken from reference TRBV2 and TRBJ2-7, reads EPEVTQTPSHQVTQMGQEVILRCVPISNHLYFYWYRQILGQKVEFLVSFYNNEISEKSEIFDDQFSVERPDGSNFTLKIRSTKLEDSAMYFCASNRPEQYFGPGTRLTVT.

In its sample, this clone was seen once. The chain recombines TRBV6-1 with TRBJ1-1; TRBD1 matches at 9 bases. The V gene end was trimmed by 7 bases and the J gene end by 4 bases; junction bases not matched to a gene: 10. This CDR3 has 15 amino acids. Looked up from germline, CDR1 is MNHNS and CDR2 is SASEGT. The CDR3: CASTRGGTGSTEAFF. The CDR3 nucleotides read TGTGCCAGCACCCGAGGGGGGACAGGGTCCACTGAAGCTTTCTTT.

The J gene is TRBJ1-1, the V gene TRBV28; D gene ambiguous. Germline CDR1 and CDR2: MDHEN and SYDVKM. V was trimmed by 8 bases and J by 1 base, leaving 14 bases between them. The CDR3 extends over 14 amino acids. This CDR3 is CASFTGNWNTEAFF. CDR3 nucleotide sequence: TGTGCCAGCTTTACTGGGAATTGGAACACTGAAGCTTTCTTT. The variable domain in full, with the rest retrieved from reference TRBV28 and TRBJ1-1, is DVKVTQSSRYLVKRTGEKVFLECVQDMDHENMFWYRQDPGLGLRLIYFSYDVKMKEKGDIPEGYSVSREKKERFSLILESASTNQTSMYLCASFTGNWNTEAFFGQGTRLTVV.

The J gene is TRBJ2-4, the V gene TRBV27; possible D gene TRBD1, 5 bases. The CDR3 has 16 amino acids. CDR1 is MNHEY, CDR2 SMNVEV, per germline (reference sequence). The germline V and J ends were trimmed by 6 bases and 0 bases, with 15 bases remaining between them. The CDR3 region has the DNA TGTGCCAGCAGACAACAGGCGCCTCTAGCCAAAAACATTCAGTACTTC. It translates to CASRQQAPLAKNIQYF.

The CDR3 is CASSVGVVGYEQFF. In nucleotides, the CDR3 is TGTGCCAGCAGCGTAGGGGTAGTGGGCTATGAGCAGTTCTTC. The chain carries TRBV9 and TRBJ2-1; no definite D call. Germline-derived CDR1 and CDR2 are SGDLS and YYNGEE. The V end was cut by 0 bases, the J end by 8 bases, with 12 bases between. The CDR3 covers 14 residues.

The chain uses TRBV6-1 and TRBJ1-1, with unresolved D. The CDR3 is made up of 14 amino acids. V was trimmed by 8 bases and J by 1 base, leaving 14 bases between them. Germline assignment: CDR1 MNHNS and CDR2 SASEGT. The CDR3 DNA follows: TGTGCCAGCCGTGCAGCGGAGGAGAACACTGAAGCTTTCTTT. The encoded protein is CASRAAEENTEAFF.

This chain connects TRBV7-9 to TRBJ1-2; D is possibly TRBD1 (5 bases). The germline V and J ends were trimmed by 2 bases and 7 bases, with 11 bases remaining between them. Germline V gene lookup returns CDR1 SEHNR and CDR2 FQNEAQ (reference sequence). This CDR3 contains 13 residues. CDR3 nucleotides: TGTGCCAGCAGCTTAACGAGACAGAGTGGCTACACCTTC. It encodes CASSLTRQSGYTF.

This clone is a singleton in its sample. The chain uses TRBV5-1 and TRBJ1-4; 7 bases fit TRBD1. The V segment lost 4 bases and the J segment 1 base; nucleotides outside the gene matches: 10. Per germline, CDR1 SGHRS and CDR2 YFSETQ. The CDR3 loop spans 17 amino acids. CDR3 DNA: TGCGCCAGCAGCGGTAACACAGGGGTAGGAACTAATGAAAAACTGTTTTTT. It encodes CASSGNTGVGTNEKLFF.

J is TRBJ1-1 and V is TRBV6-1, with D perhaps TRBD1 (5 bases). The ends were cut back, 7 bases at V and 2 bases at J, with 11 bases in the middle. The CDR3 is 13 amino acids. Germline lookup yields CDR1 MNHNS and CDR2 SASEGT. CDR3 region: CASTAGINTEAFF. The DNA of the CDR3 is TGTGCCAGCACGGCAGGGATAAACACTGAAGCTTTCTTT.

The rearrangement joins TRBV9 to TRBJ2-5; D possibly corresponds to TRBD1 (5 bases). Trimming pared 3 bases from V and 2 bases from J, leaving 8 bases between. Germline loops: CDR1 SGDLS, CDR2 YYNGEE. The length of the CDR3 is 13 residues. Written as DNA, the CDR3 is TGTGCCAGCAGCGGGACAAGTCAAGAGACCCAGTACTTC. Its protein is CASSGTSQETQYF.

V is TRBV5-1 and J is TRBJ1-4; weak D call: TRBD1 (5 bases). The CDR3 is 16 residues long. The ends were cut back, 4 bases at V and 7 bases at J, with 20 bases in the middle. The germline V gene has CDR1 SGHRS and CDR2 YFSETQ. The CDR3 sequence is CASSPDGGVLGEKLFF. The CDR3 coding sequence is TGCGCCAGCAGCCCAGATGGAGGGGTCCTTGGTGAAAAACTGTTTTTT. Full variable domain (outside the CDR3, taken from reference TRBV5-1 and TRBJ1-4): KAGVTQTPRYLIKTRGQQVTLSCSPISGHRSVSWYQQTPGQGLQFLFEYFSETQRNKGNFPGRFSGRQFSNSRSEMNVSTLELGDSALYLCASSPDGGVLGEKLFFGSGTQLSVL.

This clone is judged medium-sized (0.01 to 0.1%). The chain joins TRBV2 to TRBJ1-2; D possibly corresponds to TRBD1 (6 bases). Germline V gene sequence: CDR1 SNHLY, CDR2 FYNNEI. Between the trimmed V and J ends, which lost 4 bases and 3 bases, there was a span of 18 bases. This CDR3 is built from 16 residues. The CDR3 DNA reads TGTGCCAGCAGTGGTACGAGCGGGGGGGCGGACTATGGCTACACCTTC. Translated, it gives CASSGTSGGADYGYTF.

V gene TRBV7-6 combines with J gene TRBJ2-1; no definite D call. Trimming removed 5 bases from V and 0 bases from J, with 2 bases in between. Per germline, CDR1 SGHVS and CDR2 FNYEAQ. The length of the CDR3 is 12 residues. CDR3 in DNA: TGTGCCAGCAGCGGCTCCTACAATGAGCAGTTCTTC. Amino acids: CASSGSYNEQFF.

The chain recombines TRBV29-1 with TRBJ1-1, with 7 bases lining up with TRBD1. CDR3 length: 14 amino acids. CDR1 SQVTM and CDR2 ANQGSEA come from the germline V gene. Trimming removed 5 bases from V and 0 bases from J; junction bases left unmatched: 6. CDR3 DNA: TGCAGCGTTCGGACAGGCCTCATGAACACTGAAGCTTTCTTT. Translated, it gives CSVRTGLMNTEAFF.